This TCR beta chain was identified during a study of blood T cells in healthy people across ages. Study-level results: While age rose, TCR beta diversity per million T cells dropped in a roughly linear way. More naive CD4+ cells and higher diversity marked long-lived donors relative to aged donors.

The CDR3 extends over 15 amino acids. Trimming removed 6 bases from V and 5 bases from J, with 19 bases in between. CDR1 and CDR2 from the germline V gene are MNHEY and SMNVEV (reference sequence). The use of a sample-barcoded 5' primer and a J-beta primer mix characterized a second PCR of about 7 to 12 cycles. Each cDNA molecule, via a template-switch adaptor with 12 random nucleotides, was tagged. TCRdb re-called the 5' RACE reads with MiXCR, one entry per CDR3 protein. The repertoire has about 1.8 million distinct CDR3 sequences, approximately 50% of them found once; the top ten carry less than 2.5%. With regard to this clonotype: As yet, its antigen is unknown.

V usage is TRBV27 and J usage is TRBJ1-2; the D is unclear. Sequenced input: blood. The receptor comes from a woman in her forties in good health. Here the CDR3 DNA reads TGTGCCAGCAGGACCGACAACGCACCGCCTTATGGCTACACCTTC. Protein sequence: CASRTDNAPPYGYTF.